The clone carrying this T cell receptor (beta chain) was picked up a small number of times. Its specificity is not known. The authors reverse transcribed all of the isolated RNA, so sequencing captured expressed TCRB transcripts. The protocol was immunoSEQ multiplex PCR, while the TCRdb copy is restricted to in-frame clones and leaves out a portion. The sample has about 170,000 clones, 7.8% seen once. This specimen belongs to a study of beta chain features in type 1 diabetes. Study outcomes and limitations: Within each of all four CD4+ subsets, Type 1 diabetes patients had TCRB CDR3s that were moderately but significantly shorter. PCR might show a preference for shorter templates, equally across patients and controls.

V was clipped by 7 bases and J by 7 bases, with 17 bases between them. Germline V CDR1 and CDR2: LNHDA, SQIVND (reference sequence). The length of the CDR3 is 14 residues. The chain combines TRBV19 with TRBJ1-5, with D possibly being TRBD1 (5 bases). Material: central memory CD4+ T cells from blood. This clonotype was sampled from a woman between 40 and 50 years old with type 1 diabetes. The CDR3 sequence: CASKGPGMEQPQHF. The CDR3 DNA is TGTGCCAGTAAGGGTCCAGGGATGGAGCAGCCCCAGCATTTT.